The present entry profiles one TCR beta chain with its context. The method was immunoSEQ multiplex PCR; TCRdb's version includes in-frame clones alone and lacks a portion of them. Of 70,000 or so clones in the sample, roughly 90% were seen once. The sample comes from a study of PD-L1 blockade in urothelial cancer. Study details: Each participant's history included 0 to 3 prior chemotherapy regimens. After treatment start, blood was analyzed at 3 weeks (second dose) and at 6 weeks.

Time point given: pretreatment peripheral blood. The sequence came from a man in his 70s with urothelial cancer. Sequenced here: PBMCs, sampled around atezolizumab (anti-PD-L1) treatment.

The CDR3 DNA reads as TGTGCCAGCTCACCAGAGACAGGGGGGAACACTGAAGCTTTCTTT. Translating it yields CASSPETGGNTEAFF. The chain uses TRBV18 and TRBJ1-1; TRBD1 aligns across 9 bases. Unmatched junction bases numbered 2, after V lost 2 bases and J lost 1 base. Germline lookup yields CDR1 KGHSH and CDR2 LQKENI. This CDR3 is 15 amino acids long. The whole variable domain, remainder taken from reference TRBV18 and TRBJ1-1, is NAGVMQNPRHLVRRRGQEARLRCSPMKGHSHVYWYRQLPEEGLKFMVYLQKENIIDESGMPKERFSAEFPKEGPSILRIQQVVRGDSAAYFCASSPETGGNTEAFFGQGTRLTVV.